This TCR beta chain comes out of a study of OX40 agonist ivuxolimab in advanced cancers. Study as a whole: Patients assigned to dose escalation were diagnosed with hepatocellular carcinoma, melanoma, renal cell or head and neck cancer.

Generated by immunoSEQ multiplex PCR, the TCRdb table keeps only in-frame clones and is missing some. The sample has more than 45,000 clones; about 83% are singletons. CDR1 and CDR2 from the germline V gene are SGHRS and YFSETQ. Trimming removed 4 bases at V and 0 bases at J, with 7 bases between. This CDR3 spans 13 amino acids. This clone has just one count. The specimen comprised CD4+ or CD8+ T cells sorted from blood, sampled in a trial of the OX40 agonist ivuxolimab. V usage is TRBV5-1 and J usage is TRBJ2-5; either TRBD1 or TRBD2 may fit D (5 bases each). The TCR sequence derives from an adult with an advanced solid tumor such as melanoma, head and neck, liver or kidney cancer. The CDR3 protein is CASSPGHQETQYF. In DNA form, the CDR3 reads TGCGCCAGCAGCCCGGGACACCAAGAGACCCAGTACTTC. Full variable domain (outside the CDR3, taken from reference TRBV5-1 and TRBJ2-5): KAGVTQTPRYLIKTRGQQVTLSCSPISGHRSVSWYQQTPGQGLQFLFEYFSETQRNKGNFPGRFSGRQFSNSRSEMNVSTLELGDSALYLCASSPGHQETQYFGPGTRLLVL.